Listed below are T cell receptor beta chains from one sample, sequenced in a study of T cells after yellow fever vaccination. Each CDR3 protein gets one entry after TCRdb re-called the 5' RACE reads with MiXCR. The sample has about 310,000 distinct CDR3 sequences, less than 4.5% seen once. Sequences were derived from PBMCs, sampled on the day of the yellow fever booster vaccination. All receptors come from a man aged 18 to 35 who received the YFV17D yellow fever vaccine. The CDR3 runs from the conserved cysteine through the conserved F or W.

TRBV18,CASSPARDTEAFF
TRBV5-4,CASSQWTSGGTQYF
TRBV5-1,CASSFKELGGEKLFF
TRBV12-3/TRBV12-4,CASKLTDTQYF
TRBV12-5,CASGLVLGGFENTIYF
TRBV9,CASSAPAGLNTGELFF
TRBV7-9,CASSLGIETQYF
TRBV20-1,CSARVPGQIIYEQYF
TRBV7-3,CASSRQLNEQFF
TRBV30,CAWSVPGINYGYTF
TRBV7-2,CASSLDQGQLYEQYF
TRBV27,CASSPYRAGLNEKLFF
TRBV7-2,CASSWDYQSRGEQFF
TRBV5-1,CASSGGTTTNEKLFF
TRBV20-1,CSARGNEEAFF
TRBV6-4,CASSDSGTALAFF
TRBV7-9,CASPPGGWTRDGRVDTEAFF
TRBV5-1,CASSPEPGAGTEAFF
TRBV6-5,CASSFSPPGGSYNEQFF
TRBV6-5,CASSNRDRGVTEAFF
TRBV11-2,CASSFRQNEKLFF
TRBV7-9,CASSPDNNEQFF
TRBV20-1,CSARDPGRGIQETQYF
TRBV30,CAWSGQRSGNTIYF
TRBV12-3/TRBV12-4,CASSRHQRTEETQYF
TRBV4-3,CASSQLGRKFGTETQYF
TRBV20-1,CSARDPGAKTQYF
TRBV7-9,CASSHARDRGIRQETQYF
TRBV20-1,CSAVQGVDYGYTF
TRBV5-6,CASSLTTGNGSPLHF
TRBV7-6,CASSLLSGIRGRGELFF